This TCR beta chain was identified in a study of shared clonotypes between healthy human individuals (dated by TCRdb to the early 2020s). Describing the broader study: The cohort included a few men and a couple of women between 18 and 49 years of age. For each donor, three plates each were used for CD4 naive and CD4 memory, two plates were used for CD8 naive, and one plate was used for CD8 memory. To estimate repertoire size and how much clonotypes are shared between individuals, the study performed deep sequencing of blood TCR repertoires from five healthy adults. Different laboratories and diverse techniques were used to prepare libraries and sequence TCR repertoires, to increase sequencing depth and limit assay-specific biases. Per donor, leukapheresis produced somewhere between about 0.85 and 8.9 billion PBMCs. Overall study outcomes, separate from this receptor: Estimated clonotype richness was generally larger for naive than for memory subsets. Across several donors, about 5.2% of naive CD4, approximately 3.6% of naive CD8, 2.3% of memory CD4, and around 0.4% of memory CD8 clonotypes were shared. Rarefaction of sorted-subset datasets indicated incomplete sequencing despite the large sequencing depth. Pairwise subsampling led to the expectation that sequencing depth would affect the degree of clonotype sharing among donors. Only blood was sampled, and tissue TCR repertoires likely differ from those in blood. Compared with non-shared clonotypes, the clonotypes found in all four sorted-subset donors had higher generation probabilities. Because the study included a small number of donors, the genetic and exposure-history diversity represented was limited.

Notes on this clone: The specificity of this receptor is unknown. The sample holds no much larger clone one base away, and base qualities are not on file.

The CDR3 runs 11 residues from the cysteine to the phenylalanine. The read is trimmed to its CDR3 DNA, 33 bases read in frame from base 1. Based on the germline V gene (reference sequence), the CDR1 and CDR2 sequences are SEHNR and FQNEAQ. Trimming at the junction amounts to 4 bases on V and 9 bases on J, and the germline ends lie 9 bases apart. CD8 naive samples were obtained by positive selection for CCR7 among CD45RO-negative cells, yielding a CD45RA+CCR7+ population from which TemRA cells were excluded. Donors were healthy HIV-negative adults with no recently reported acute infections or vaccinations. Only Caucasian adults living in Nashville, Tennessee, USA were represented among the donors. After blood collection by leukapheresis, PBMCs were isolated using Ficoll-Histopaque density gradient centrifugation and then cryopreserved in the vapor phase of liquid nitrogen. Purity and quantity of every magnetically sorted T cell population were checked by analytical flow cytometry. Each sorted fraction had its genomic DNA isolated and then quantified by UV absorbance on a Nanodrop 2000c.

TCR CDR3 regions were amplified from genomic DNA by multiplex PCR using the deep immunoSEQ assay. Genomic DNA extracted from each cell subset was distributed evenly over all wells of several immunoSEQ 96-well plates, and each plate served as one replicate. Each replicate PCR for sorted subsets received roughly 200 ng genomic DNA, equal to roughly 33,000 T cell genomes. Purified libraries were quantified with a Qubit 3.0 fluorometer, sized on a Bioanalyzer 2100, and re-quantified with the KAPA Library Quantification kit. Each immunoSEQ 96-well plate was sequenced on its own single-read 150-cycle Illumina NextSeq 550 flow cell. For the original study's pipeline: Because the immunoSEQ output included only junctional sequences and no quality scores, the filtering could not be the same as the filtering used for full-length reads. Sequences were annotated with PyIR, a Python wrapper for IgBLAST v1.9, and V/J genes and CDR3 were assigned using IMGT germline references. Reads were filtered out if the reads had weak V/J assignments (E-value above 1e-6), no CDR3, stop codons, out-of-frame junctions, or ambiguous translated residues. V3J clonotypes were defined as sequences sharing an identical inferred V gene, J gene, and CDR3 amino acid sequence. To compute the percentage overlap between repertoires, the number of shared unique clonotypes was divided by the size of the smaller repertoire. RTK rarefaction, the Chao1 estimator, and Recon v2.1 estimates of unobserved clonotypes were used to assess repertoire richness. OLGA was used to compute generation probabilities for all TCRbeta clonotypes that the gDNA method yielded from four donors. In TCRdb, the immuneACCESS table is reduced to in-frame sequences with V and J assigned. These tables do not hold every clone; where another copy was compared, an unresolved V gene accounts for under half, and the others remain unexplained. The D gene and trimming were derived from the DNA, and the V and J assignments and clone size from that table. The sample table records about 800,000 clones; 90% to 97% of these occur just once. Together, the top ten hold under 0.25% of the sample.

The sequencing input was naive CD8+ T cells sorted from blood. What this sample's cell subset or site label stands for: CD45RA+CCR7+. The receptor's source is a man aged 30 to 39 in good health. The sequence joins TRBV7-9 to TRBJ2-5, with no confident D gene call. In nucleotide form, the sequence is TGTGCCAGCAGCTCGCCTGTAGCCCAGTACTTC. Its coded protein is CASSSPVAQYF.